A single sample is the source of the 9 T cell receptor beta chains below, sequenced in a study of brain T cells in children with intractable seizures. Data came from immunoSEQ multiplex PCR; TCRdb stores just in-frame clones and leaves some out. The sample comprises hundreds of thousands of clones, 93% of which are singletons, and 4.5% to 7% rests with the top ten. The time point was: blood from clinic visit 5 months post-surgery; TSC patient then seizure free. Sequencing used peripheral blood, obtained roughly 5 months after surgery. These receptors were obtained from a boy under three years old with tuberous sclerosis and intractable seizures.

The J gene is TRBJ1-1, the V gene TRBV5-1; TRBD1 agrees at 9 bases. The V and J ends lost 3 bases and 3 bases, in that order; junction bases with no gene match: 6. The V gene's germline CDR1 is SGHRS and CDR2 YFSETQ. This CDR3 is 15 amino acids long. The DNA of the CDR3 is TGCGCCAGCAGCTCTAAACAGGGGGCCCACACTGAAGCTTTCTTT. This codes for CASSSKQGAHTEAFF. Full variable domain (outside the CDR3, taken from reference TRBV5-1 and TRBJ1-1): KAGVTQTPRYLIKTRGQQVTLSCSPISGHRSVSWYQQTPGQGLQFLFEYFSETQRNKGNFPGRFSGRQFSNSRSEMNVSTLELGDSALYLCASSSKQGAHTEAFFGQGTRLTVV.

The CDR3, as DNA: TGTGCCAGCAAAGGGGGGGGCGGGTCTACACAAGAGACCCAGTACTTC. This translates into CASKGGGGSTQETQYF. The J gene is TRBJ2-5, the V gene TRBV2; D possibly corresponds to TRBD2 (7 bases). Germline V gene sequence: CDR1 SNHLY, CDR2 FYNNEI. The CDR3 is made up of 16 amino acids. Trimming removed 7 bases at V and 2 bases at J, with 20 bases between.

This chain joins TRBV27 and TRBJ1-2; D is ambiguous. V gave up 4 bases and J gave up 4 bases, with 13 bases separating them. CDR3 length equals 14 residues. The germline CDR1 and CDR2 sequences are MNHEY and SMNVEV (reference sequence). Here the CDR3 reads CASSSSSLIYGYTF. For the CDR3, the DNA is TGTGCCAGCAGTTCATCCTCCCTCATCTATGGCTACACCTTC.

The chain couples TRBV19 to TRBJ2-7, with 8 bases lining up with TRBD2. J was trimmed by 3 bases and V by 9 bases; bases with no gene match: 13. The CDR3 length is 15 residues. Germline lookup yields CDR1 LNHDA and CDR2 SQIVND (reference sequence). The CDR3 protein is CARLNPAGGDYEQYF. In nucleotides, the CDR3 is TGTGCCAGGCTTAATCCCGCGGGAGGTGACTACGAGCAGTACTTC. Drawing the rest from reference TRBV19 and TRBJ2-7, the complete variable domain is DGGITQSPKYLFRKEGQNVTLSCEQNLNHDAMYWYRQDPGQGLRLIYYSQIVNDFQKGDIAEGYSVSREKKESFPLTVTSAQKNPTAFYLCARLNPAGGDYEQYFGPGTRLTVT.

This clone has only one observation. CDR3 sequence: CASSFRTGEGYTF. Written as DNA, the CDR3 is TGTGCCAGTAGTTTCCGGACAGGGGAAGGCTACACCTTC. The gene calls are TRBV19 and TRBJ1-2; 9 bases match TRBD1. The CDR3 length is 13 residues. Trimming cost V 5 bases and J 8 bases; bases outside gene matches: 6. The germline gives CDR1 LNHDA, CDR2 SQIVND (reference sequence).

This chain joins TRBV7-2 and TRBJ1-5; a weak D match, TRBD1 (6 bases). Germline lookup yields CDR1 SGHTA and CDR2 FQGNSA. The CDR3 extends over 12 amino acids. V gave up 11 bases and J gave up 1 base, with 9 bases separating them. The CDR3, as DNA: TGTGCCGGTGGGGGCAGCAATCAGCCCCAGCATTTT. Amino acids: CAGGGSNQPQHF.

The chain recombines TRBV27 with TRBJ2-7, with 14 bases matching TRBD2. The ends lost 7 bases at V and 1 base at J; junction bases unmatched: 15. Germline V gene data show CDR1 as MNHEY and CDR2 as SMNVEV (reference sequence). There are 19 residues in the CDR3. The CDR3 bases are TGTGCCAGCATTCTAAAGACTAGCGGGAGGGCCTCCCGGTCCTACGAGCAGTACTTC. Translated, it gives CASILKTSGRASRSYEQYF.

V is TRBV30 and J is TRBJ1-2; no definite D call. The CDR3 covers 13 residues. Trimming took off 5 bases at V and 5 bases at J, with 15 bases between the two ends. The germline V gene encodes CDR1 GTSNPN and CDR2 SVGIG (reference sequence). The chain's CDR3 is CAWEVHSGYGYTF. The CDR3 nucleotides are TGTGCCTGGGAGGTACACTCCGGGTATGGCTACACCTTC.

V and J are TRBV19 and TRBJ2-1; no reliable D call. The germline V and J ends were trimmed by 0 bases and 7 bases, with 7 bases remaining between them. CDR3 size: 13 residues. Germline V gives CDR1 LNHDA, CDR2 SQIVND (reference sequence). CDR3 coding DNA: TGTGCCAGTAGTATAGATCTACCAAATGAGCAGTTCTTC. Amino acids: CASSIDLPNEQFF.